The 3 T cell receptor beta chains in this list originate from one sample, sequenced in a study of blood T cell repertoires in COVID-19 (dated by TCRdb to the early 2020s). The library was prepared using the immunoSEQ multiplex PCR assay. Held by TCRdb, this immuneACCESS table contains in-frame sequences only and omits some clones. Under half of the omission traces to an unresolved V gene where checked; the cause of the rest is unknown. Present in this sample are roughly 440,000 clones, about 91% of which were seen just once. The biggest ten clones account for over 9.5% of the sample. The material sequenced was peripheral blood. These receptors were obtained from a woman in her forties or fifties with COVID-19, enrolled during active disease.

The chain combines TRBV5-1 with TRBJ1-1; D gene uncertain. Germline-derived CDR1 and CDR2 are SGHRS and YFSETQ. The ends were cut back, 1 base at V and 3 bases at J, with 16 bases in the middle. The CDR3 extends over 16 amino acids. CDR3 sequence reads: CASSLLGGKTYTEAFF. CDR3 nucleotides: TGCGCCAGCAGCTTGCTTGGCGGCAAAACGTACACTGAAGCTTTCTTT.

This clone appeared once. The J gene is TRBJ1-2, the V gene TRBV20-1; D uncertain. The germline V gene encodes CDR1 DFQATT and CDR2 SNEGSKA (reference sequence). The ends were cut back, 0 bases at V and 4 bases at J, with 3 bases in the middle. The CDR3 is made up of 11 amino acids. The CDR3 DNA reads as TGCAGTGCTAGAGACGGCTATGGCTACACCTTC. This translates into CSARDGYGYTF.

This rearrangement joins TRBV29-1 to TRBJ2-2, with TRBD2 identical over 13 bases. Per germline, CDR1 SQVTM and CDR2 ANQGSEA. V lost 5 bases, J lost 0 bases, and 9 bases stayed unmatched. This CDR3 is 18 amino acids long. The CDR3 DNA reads TGCAGCGTTTTCGGACTAGCGGGGGACGTCGCGAACACCGGGGAGCTGTTTTTT. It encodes CSVFGLAGDVANTGELFF.